These 15 T cell receptor beta chains were all obtained from the same sample, sequenced in a study of cytotoxic CD8 clonotypes in ibrutinib-treated CLL. Here immunoSEQ multiplex PCR was the method, and the copy in TCRdb shows in-frame clones only, minus some. Of roughly 250,000 clones in the sample, under 80% were seen once. Sequencing was performed on PBMCs, taken after 24 months of ibrutinib treatment. The receptor source for this set is a human donor with chronic lymphocytic leukemia.

The gene calls are TRBV5-1 and TRBJ2-3; TRBD2 matches 9 bases. V lost 4 bases, J lost 0 bases, and 0 bases stayed unmatched. Germline CDR1 reads SGHRS; CDR2 reads YFSETQ. This CDR3 region has 14 residues. Written as DNA, the CDR3 is TGCGCCAGCAGCGGACTAGCGAGCACAGATACGCAGTATTTT. Protein product: CASSGLASTDTQYF.

The V and J genes are TRBV19 and TRBJ2-3; 8 bases match TRBD2. CDR1 is LNHDA, CDR2 SQIVND, per germline (reference sequence). CDR3 length: 17 residues. V shed 4 bases and J 0 bases; nucleotides not matched to a gene: 9. CDR3 sequence reads: CASSTTSGTTSTDTQYF. In DNA, the CDR3 is TGTGCCAGTAGTACTACTAGCGGAACAACTAGCACAGATACGCAGTATTTT.

The V call is TRBV5-1, the J call TRBJ2-5; no clear D. Per the germline V gene, CDR1 is SGHRS and CDR2 is YFSETQ. The CDR3 totals 12 residues. Trimming took 4 bases from V and 2 from J, leaving 6 bases between them. CDR3 in DNA: TGCGCCAGCAGCGCAGAGCAAGAGACCCAGTACTTC. It yields the protein CASSAEQETQYF. Together with reference TRBV5-1 and TRBJ2-5, the CDR3 gives the full variable domain: KAGVTQTPRYLIKTRGQQVTLSCSPISGHRSVSWYQQTPGQGLQFLFEYFSETQRNKGNFPGRFSGRQFSNSRSEMNVSTLELGDSALYLCASSAEQETQYFGPGTRLLVL.

The sample holds one count of this clone. V is TRBV11-3 and J is TRBJ2-1; 10 bases line up with TRBD2. The trim removed 5 bases at V and 7 bases at J, leaving 8 bases unmatched. This CDR3 has 15 residues. Germline V lookup: CDR1 SGHNT, CDR2 YENEEA. CDR3 residues: CASSPGLATQNEQFF. CDR3 bases: TGTGCCAGCAGCCCGGGACTAGCGACGCAAAATGAGCAGTTCTTC.

The chain links TRBV6-5 to TRBJ2-7, with 7 bases identical to TRBD2. Germline V gives CDR1 MNHEY, CDR2 SVGAGI. V dropped 0 bases and J dropped 7; count of bases not matched to a gene: 9. The length of the CDR3 is 15 residues. DNA for the CDR3: TGTGCCAGCAGTTACTCGGTTAACAACGGGAGGGAGCAGTACTTC. Its protein product is CASSYSVNNGREQYF.

This clone was seen a few times. The V call is TRBV21-1, the J call TRBJ2-7; the table's D gene call, TRBD2, was not cross checked with the DNA. TRBV21-1 is noted as a pseudogene. This CDR3 has 14 amino acids. DNA for the CDR3: TGTGCCAGTAGACCGGGACTAGCGGGAGGGATAGAGTACTTC. Its protein is CASRPGLAGGIEYF.

The chain couples TRBV4-2 to TRBJ2-1, with 8 bases that match TRBD2. CDR3 length: 18 amino acids. V was pared by 6 bases and J by 8 bases, with 21 bases of the junction left unmatched. CDR1 is LGHNA and CDR2 is YNFKEQ in the germline V gene. The CDR3 spells CASRPTLGGPGGPDEQFF. In nucleotides, the CDR3 is TGTGCCAGCAGGCCTACGTTAGGGGGACCGGGAGGGCCCGATGAGCAGTTCTTC.

A few counts support this clone. The CDR3 loop reads CASSYGGALEQYF. As DNA, the CDR3 is TGTGCCAGCAGTTACGGGGGAGCGCTCGAGCAGTACTTC. The rearrangement uses TRBV6-5 and TRBJ2-7; D possibly matches TRBD1 or TRBD2 (5 bases each). CDR1 and CDR2 (germline): MNHEY, SVGAGI. The CDR3 has 13 residues. Trimming cost V 2 bases and J 6 bases, with 11 bases left between them.

The rearrangement links TRBV2 to TRBJ1-5; D is unresolved. Trimming stripped 6 bases from V and 0 bases from J, with 9 bases between. From germline, CDR1 is SNHLY and CDR2 FYNNEI. The CDR3 is made up of 14 amino acids. CDR3 in DNA: TGTGCCAGCAGGTCAATTTCTAGCAATCAGCCCCAGCATTTT. This sequence encodes CASRSISSNQPQHF.

CDR3 bases: TGTGCCAGCAGCCAAGTCGGTGGACTTCGCACAGATACGCAGTATTTT. Residues: CASSQVGGLRTDTQYF. This chain connects TRBV14 to TRBJ2-3; maybe TRBD2 (5 bases). Trimming took off 1 base at V and 1 base at J, with 12 bases between the two ends. Germline V CDR1 and CDR2: SGHDN, FVKESK. The CDR3 contains 16 residues.

The rearrangement links TRBV5-1 to TRBJ2-3; D is uncertain. CDR3 size: 15 residues. In germline, CDR1 is SGHRS, CDR2 YFSETQ. Trimming stripped 2 bases from V and 1 base from J, with 11 bases between. CDR3 sequence: CASSFSDVGTDTQYF. The CDR3 DNA is TGCGCCAGCAGCTTTTCCGACGTGGGCACAGATACGCAGTATTTT.

The CDR3 DNA reads as TGTGCCAGCAGCTTATCGGAGGGGAGCAATCAGCCCCAGCATTTT. Protein product: CASSLSEGSNQPQHF. V is TRBV7-8 and J is TRBJ1-5; D possibly corresponds to TRBD1 (5 bases). With 2 bases removed from V and 1 base from J, the gap between germline ends came to 9 bases. Per the germline V gene, CDR1 is SGHVS and CDR2 is FQNEAQ. This CDR3 contains 15 residues. Together with reference TRBV7-8 and TRBJ1-5, the CDR3 gives the full variable domain: GAGVSQSPRYKVAKRGQDVALRCDPISGHVSLFWYQQALGQGPEFLTYFQNEAQLDKSGLPSDRFFAERPEGSVSTLKIQRTQQEDSAVYLCASSLSEGSNQPQHFGDGTRLSIL.

This clone turned up a few times. This chain uses TRBV20-1 with TRBJ1-2, with D uncertain. This CDR3 has 10 residues. CDR1 and CDR2 from the germline V gene are DFQATT and SNEGSKA (reference sequence). The V gene lost 0 bases and the J gene lost 8 bases, with 4 bases spanning the gap. CDR3 loop: CSARDNGYTF. The CDR3 nucleotides are TGCAGTGCTAGAGACAACGGCTACACCTTC.

The chain couples TRBV9 to TRBJ1-2; D is unresolved. The germline V gene encodes CDR1 SGDLS and CDR2 YYNGEE. The CDR3 is 15 residues long. V gave up 2 bases and J gave up 4 bases, with 15 bases separating them. The CDR3 sequence is CASSVKSSITYGYTF. The CDR3, as DNA: TGTGCCAGCAGCGTCAAGAGCAGTATCACCTATGGCTACACCTTC. Based on the CDR3 plus reference TRBV9 and TRBJ1-2, the full variable domain is DSGVTQTPKHLITATGQRVTLRCSPRSGDLSVYWYQQSLDQGLQFLIQYYNGEERAKGNILERFSAQQFPDLHSELNLSSLELGDSALYFCASSVKSSITYGYTFGSGTRLTVV.

The chain has TRBV9 and TRBJ2-7; 9 bases align to TRBD1. The CDR3 has 16 residues. Germline assignment: CDR1 SGDLS and CDR2 YYNGEE. V lost 4 bases and J lost 3; bases outside the gene matches: 11. For the CDR3, the DNA is TGTGCCAGCAGCCCGTTCGCCGGGACAGGGATCTACGAGCAGTACTTC. Its translation: CASSPFAGTGIYEQYF.